This TCR beta chain was found in a study of STAT3 mutations in large granular lymphocyte leukemia. Notes on this clone: Its antigen is undetermined.

J lost 7 bases, V lost 2 bases, and 11 bases had no gene match. This CDR3 spans 17 amino acids. Looked up from germline, CDR1 is KGHSH and CDR2 is LQKENI. TCRdb keeps only in-frame clones here, not all; method: immunoSEQ multiplex PCR. The sample yields 30,000 to 45,000 clones, about 88% seen once. Regarding the study as a whole: In about 30% of the 18 patients, new TCR clonotypes emerged after therapy. Every T-cell large granular lymphocyte leukemia patient had at least one immunodominant TCR beta clonotype.

The clonotype originates from a human donor with T large granular lymphocyte leukemia. Some clones in this sample may be carry-over from other donors' samples. Sequences were obtained from PBMCs. V usage is TRBV18 and J usage is TRBJ2-1; 10 bases line up with TRBD2. The CDR3 nucleotides are TGTGCCAGCTCACCATTTCCGACTAGCGGGTCGGGGAATGAGCAGTTCTTC. It encodes CASSPFPTSGSGNEQFF. Using reference TRBV18 and TRBJ2-1 for the parts outside the CDR3, the full variable domain is NAGVMQNPRHLVRRRGQEARLRCSPMKGHSHVYWYRQLPEEGLKFMVYLQKENIIDESGMPKERFSAEFPKEGPSILRIQQVVRGDSAAYFCASSPFPTSGSGNEQFFGPGTRLTVL.